The 17 T cell receptor beta chains listed next were all sequenced from one sample in a study of T cell responses to AZD1222 COVID-19 vaccine. Data came from immunoSEQ multiplex PCR; TCRdb stores just in-frame clones and leaves some out. Of 95,000 to 130,000 clones detected, 70% to 90% appear once; the ten largest clones hold roughly 4%. The sequencing used peripheral blood, collected on day 0 of MenACWY control vaccination. These receptors were obtained from an adult in good health.

The V gene is TRBV10-1, the J gene TRBJ1-3; no clear D. The V gene's germline CDR1 is WNHNN and CDR2 SYGVQD (reference sequence). The CDR3 covers 15 residues. Between the trimmed V and J ends, which lost 2 bases and 0 bases, there was a span of 8 bases. The CDR3 is CASSEGPGSGNTIYF. The CDR3 nucleotides are TGCGCCAGCAGTGAGGGCCCGGGCTCTGGAAACACCATATATTTT.

The J gene is TRBJ1-3, the V gene TRBV15; 10 nucleotides line up with TRBD1. Germline V gives CDR1 LNHNV, CDR2 YYDKDF (reference sequence). J was trimmed by 1 base and V by 1 base; bases with no gene match: 16. The CDR3 runs 21 residues. The CDR3 spells CATSRADLTGGRGSSGNTIYF. CDR3 sequence (DNA): TGTGCCACCAGCAGAGCTGACCTGACAGGGGGCCGGGGCTCTTCTGGAAACACCATATATTTT. The full variable domain, with the rest looked up from reference TRBV15 and TRBJ1-3, is DAMVIQNPRYQVTQFGKPVTLSCSQTLNHNVMYWYQQKSSQAPKLLFHYYDKDFNNEADTPDNFQSRRPNTSFCFLDIRSPGLGDTAMYLCATSRADLTGGRGSSGNTIYFGEGSWLTVV.

This rearrangement joins TRBV20-1 to TRBJ2-2; 10 nucleotides align to TRBD2. Per the germline V gene, CDR1 is DFQATT and CDR2 is SNEGSKA (reference sequence). The V gene end was trimmed by 3 bases and the J gene end by 7 bases; junction bases not matched to a gene: 20. The CDR3 totals 19 residues. For the CDR3, the DNA is TGCAGTGCTAGTCGTAGCGGGGGGCCCCGGATGGGGATAGTCGGGGAGCTGTTTTTT. Protein sequence: CSASRSGGPRMGIVGELFF.

CDR3 loop: CASSRRLREGNEKLFF. CDR3 nucleotide sequence: TGCGCCAGCAGCCGCAGGCTCCGGGAGGGCAATGAAAAACTGTTTTTT. The chain uses TRBV5-1 and TRBJ1-4; D gene ambiguous. Germline V lookup: CDR1 SGHRS, CDR2 YFSETQ. V dropped 4 bases and J dropped 5 bases, with 18 bases sitting between them. The CDR3 runs 16 residues.

V and J are TRBV27 and TRBJ2-1; 8 bases align to TRBD1. The germline V gene encodes CDR1 MNHEY and CDR2 SMNVEV (reference sequence). J lost 6 bases, V lost 2 bases, and 12 bases had no gene match. The CDR3 length is 17 residues. The CDR3 loop is CASSLLFPDRVVNEQFF. The CDR3 nucleotides read TGTGCCAGCAGTTTACTTTTCCCGGACAGGGTGGTCAATGAGCAGTTCTTC.

V is TRBV2 and J is TRBJ1-5; D gene uncertain. The V gene's germline CDR1 is SNHLY and CDR2 FYNNEI. The CDR3 loop spans 13 amino acids. The V end was cut by 7 bases, the J end by 0 bases, with 7 bases between. CDR3 region: CASTENSNQPQHF. CDR3 coding DNA: TGTGCCAGCACGGAGAATAGCAATCAGCCCCAGCATTTT. The full variable domain, completed using reference TRBV2 and TRBJ1-5, is EPEVTQTPSHQVTQMGQEVILRCVPISNHLYFYWYRQILGQKVEFLVSFYNNEISEKSEIFDDQFSVERPDGSNFTLKIRSTKLEDSAMYFCASTENSNQPQHFGDGTRLSIL.

V usage is TRBV29-1 and J usage is TRBJ2-7, with a possible D match to TRBD1 (5 bases). CDR1 is SQVTM, CDR2 ANQGSEA, per germline. The CDR3 runs to 13 residues. Trimming left V 5 bases short and J 0 bases short, with 11 bases between. The CDR3 nucleotides read TGCAGCGTTTCAGGGAACCCCTCCTACGAGCAGTACTTC. Translation: CSVSGNPSYEQYF.

V gene TRBV24-1 combines with J gene TRBJ1-1, with D possibly TRBD1 on 5 matching bases. V lost 4 bases, J lost 5 bases, and 25 bases lay in between. CDR1 is KGHDR and CDR2 is SFDVKD in the germline V gene. This CDR3 contains 18 residues. The CDR3 DNA is TGTGCCACCAGTGACCTAAGAGAGGACGGGGGAAGATTGACTGAAGCTTTCTTT. It translates to CATSDLREDGGRLTEAFF.

The chain carries TRBV13 and TRBJ2-2, with TRBD2 matching over 7 bases. CDR3 length: 19 amino acids. Germline V gene sequence: CDR1 PRHDT, CDR2 FYEKMQ (reference sequence). V trimming: 2 bases; J trimming: 5 bases; junction bases outside the gene matches: 17. CDR3: CASSLPSSTGRGRTGELFF. CDR3 DNA sequence: TGTGCCAGCAGCTTACCCTCCTCTACCGGGCGGGGGAGAACCGGGGAGCTGTTTTTT.

The chain employs TRBV7-2 and TRBJ1-3; D is perhaps TRBD1 (6 bases). From germline, CDR1 is SGHTA and CDR2 FQGNSA. The CDR3 has 15 amino acids. Trimming took off 1 base at V and 4 bases at J, with 11 bases between the two ends. The CDR3 sequence: CASSLGTGWGNTIYF. The DNA for the CDR3 is TGTGCCAGCAGCTTAGGAACAGGGTGGGGAAACACCATATATTTT.

This clone was counted only a few times. The chain combines TRBV6-2 or TRBV6-3 with TRBJ2-1; no reliable D call. Germline assignment: CDR1 MNHEY and CDR2 SVGEGT. V was pared by 5 bases and J by 4 bases, with 15 bases between. The CDR3 loop spans 15 amino acids. DNA of the CDR3: TGTGCCAGCAGTCCGGATTTCAAGCTTTACAATGAGCAGTTCTTC. It translates to CASSPDFKLYNEQFF.

The gene calls are TRBV9 and TRBJ2-1; D is perhaps TRBD2 (6 bases). The CDR3 runs to 15 residues. V was cut by 4 bases and J by 0 bases, with 11 bases left in between. Germline-derived CDR1 and CDR2 are SGDLS and YYNGEE. CDR3 coding DNA: TGTGCCAGCAGCACGGGGGTTAGCTCCTACAATGAGCAGTTCTTC. Amino acids: CASSTGVSSYNEQFF.

The rearrangement links TRBV5-1 to TRBJ2-1; TRBD2 matches at 7 bases. V shed 0 bases and J 10 bases; nucleotides not matched to a gene: 7. The CDR3 has 14 amino acids. Germline lookup yields CDR1 SGHRS and CDR2 YFSETQ. DNA for the CDR3: TGCGCCAGCAGCTTGGGTGGCGGGGAGGGCGAGCAGTTCTTC. As protein: CASSLGGGEGEQFF.

This chain links TRBV4-3 with TRBJ1-1; 7 positions match TRBD1. This CDR3 is 16 amino acids long. Germline lookup yields CDR1 LGHNA and CDR2 YSLEER. J gave up 8 bases and V 5 bases, and 17 bases lay outside the gene matches. CDR3 sequence: CASSTNPPRDSGEAFF. The DNA of the CDR3 is TGCGCCAGCAGCACCAACCCCCCCCGGGACAGTGGGGAAGCTTTCTTT.

This clone was seen a single time. The V and J genes are TRBV28 and TRBJ2-3, with 7 nucleotides matching TRBD1. CDR1 is MDHEN, CDR2 SYDVKM, per germline. This CDR3 has 14 amino acids. Unmatched junction bases numbered 4, after V lost 5 bases and J lost 2 bases. Here the CDR3 reads CASSRTGLTDTQYF. DNA of the CDR3: TGTGCCAGCAGTCGGACAGGACTCACAGATACGCAGTATTTT.

V and J are TRBV28 and TRBJ1-5; TRBD1 aligns across 8 bases. In germline, CDR1 is MDHEN, CDR2 SYDVKM. The CDR3 has 15 amino acids. V lost 6 bases to trimming and J lost 1 base; unmatched junction nucleotides: 5. The CDR3 spells CASRPGGSSNQPQHF. The CDR3 coding sequence is TGTGCCAGCAGACCAGGGGGCTCAAGCAATCAGCCCCAGCATTTT.

The chain couples TRBV28 to TRBJ2-7, with TRBD1 matching over 12 bases. Trimming removed 5 bases from V and 5 bases from J; junction bases left unmatched: 7. The CDR3 totals 15 residues. CDR1 MDHEN and CDR2 SYDVKM come from the germline V gene. CDR3 in amino acids: CASSGPGQGANEQYF. The CDR3, as DNA: TGTGCCAGCAGTGGACCGGGACAGGGGGCCAACGAGCAGTACTTC.